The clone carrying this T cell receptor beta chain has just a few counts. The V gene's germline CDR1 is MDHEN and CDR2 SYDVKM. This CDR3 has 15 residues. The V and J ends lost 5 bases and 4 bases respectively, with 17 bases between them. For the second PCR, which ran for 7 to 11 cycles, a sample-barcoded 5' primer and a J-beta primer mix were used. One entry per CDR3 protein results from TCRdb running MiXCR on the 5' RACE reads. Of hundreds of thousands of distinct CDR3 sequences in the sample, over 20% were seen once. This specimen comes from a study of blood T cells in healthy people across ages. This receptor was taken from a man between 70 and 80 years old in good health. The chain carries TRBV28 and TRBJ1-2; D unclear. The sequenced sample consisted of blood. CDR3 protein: CASSPVEKPGYGYTF. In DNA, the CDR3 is TGTGCCAGCAGTCCGGTGGAGAAACCAGGCTATGGCTACACCTTC.